This TCR beta chain came from a study of breast tumors, draining lymph nodes, adjacent tissues (dated by TCRdb to the mid-2010s). General notes on the study: The study compared TCR beta repertoires across tumor, adjacent nontumor tissue and axillary lymph nodes from breast cancer patients. The study was designed to assess the relationships and possible T-cell exchange between tumor, surrounding tissue and draining lymph node repertoires in human breast cancer. On the study overall, not on this receptor specifically: The conclusion that tumor T cells originate in lymph nodes was framed as consistent with a hypothesis rather than directly demonstrated. The similarity between tumor and nontumor tissue repertoires was significantly greater in luminal-like breast cancer than in basal-like breast cancer. The data were considered consistent with the idea that most tumor T cells come from the lymph node and then expand in tumor tissue. Tumor T-cell repertoires showed less diversity than lymph node repertoires and more diversity than nontumor tissue repertoires, and tumor T-cell repertoires showed preferential V and J gene usage.

This clonotype was seen many times. The antigen it recognizes is unknown. Base qualities are missing; no much larger clone stands one base away. At the junction V is shortened by 6 bases and J by 6 bases; bases outside the gene matches: 17. From a lookup of the germline V gene (reference sequence), CDR1 and CDR2 are LNHDA and SQIVND. CDR3 length: 17 amino acids, cysteine to phenylalanine. Here the CDR3 DNA is all that survives: 51 bases in frame from base 1. Adjacent samples consisted of nontumor breast tissue surrounding the tumor. The instrument given in TCRdb is Illumina HiSeq 2000. Multiplex PCR amplification was used to generate the TCR beta chain libraries. High-throughput sequencing was used to analyze the amplified TCR beta chain products. Through fastp at Q25 and MiXCR, TCRdb rebuilt clones from the public reads, retaining in-frame beta chains. Identical CDR3 protein sequences are pooled into one entry, listed with their most common genes and DNA. Present in this sample are 17,000 or so distinct CDR3 sequences, roughly 45% of which were seen just once. Less than 15% of the sample lies in the top ten.

Sample: tumor-adjacent breast tissue. The chain links TRBV19 with TRBJ2-3; 8 junctional bases match TRBD1. The sequence came from a female donor with breast cancer. Some clones in this sample may be carry-over from other donors' samples. In nucleotide form, the sequence is TGTGCCAGTAGGGGGACAGGTGGGGGGCGTCGATCGGATACGCAGTATTTT. Its product reads: CASRGTGGGRRSDTQYF.